This TCR beta chain was sequenced in a study of cytomegalovirus exposure and HLA in healthy donors. Findings and limits, study-wide: The study designated 160 or so TCR beta chains cytomegalovirus-associated.

Only in-frame clones appear in the TCRdb table, and some are missing; sequencing was by immunoSEQ multiplex PCR. This table holds 100,000 to 150,000 clones, 85% to 95% found once. The germline V gene encodes CDR1 SGHTA and CDR2 FQGNSA. This CDR3 spans 15 amino acids. Trimming removed 0 bases from V and 7 bases from J, with 15 bases in between. For this clone: As yet, its antigen is unknown.

The sequence derives from a woman younger than 30 in good health and CMV-seronegative. Sequences were obtained from PBMCs. The chain uses TRBV7-2 and TRBJ1-2, with unresolved D. Here the CDR3 DNA reads TGTGCCAGCAGCTTAGCGCCGGGGAGGACGGGTGGCTACACCTTC. This sequence encodes CASSLAPGRTGGYTF.